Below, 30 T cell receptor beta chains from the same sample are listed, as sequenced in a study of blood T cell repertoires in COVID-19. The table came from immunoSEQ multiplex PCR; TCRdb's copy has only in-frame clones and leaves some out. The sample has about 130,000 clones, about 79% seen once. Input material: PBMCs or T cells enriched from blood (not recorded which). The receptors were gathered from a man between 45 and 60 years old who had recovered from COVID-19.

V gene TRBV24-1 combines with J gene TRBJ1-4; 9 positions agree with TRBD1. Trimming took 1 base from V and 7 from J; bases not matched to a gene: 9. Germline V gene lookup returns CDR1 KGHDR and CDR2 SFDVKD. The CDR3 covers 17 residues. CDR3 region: CATSDFYGQGQPEKLFF. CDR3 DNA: TGTGCCACCAGTGATTTTTACGGACAGGGGCAGCCTGAAAAACTGTTTTTT.

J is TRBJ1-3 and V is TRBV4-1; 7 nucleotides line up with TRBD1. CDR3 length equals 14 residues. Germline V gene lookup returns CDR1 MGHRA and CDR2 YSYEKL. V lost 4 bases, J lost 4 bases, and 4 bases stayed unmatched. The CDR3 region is CASSRGTVGNTIYF. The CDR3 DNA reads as TGCGCCAGCAGCCGGGGGACAGTCGGAAACACCATATATTTT.

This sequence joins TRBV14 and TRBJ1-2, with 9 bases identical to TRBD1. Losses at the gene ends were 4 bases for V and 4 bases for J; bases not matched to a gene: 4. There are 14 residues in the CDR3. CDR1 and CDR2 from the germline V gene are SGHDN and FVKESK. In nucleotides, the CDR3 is TGTGCCAGCAGCCGAGACAGGGGGGCCTATGGCTACACCTTC. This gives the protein CASSRDRGAYGYTF.

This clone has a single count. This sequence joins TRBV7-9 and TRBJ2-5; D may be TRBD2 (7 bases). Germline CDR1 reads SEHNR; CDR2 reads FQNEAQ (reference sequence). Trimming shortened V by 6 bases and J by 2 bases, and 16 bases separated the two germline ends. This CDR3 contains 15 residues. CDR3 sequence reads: CASRPGGGQQETQYF. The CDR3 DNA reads TGTGCCAGCAGACCCGGCGGGGGCCAACAAGAGACCCAGTACTTC.

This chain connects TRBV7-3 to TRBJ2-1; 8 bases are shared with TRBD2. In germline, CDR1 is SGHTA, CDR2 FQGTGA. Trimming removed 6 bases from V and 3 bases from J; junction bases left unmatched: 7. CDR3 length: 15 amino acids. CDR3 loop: CASSPTGTSYNEQFF. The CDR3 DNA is TGTGCCAGCAGTCCCACCGGGACTAGCTACAATGAGCAGTTCTTC.

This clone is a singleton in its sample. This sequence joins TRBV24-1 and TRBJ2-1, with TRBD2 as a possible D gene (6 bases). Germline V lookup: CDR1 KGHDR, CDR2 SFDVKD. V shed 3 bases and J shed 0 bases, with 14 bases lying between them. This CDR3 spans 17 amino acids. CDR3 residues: CATSDGPAGSSYNEQFF. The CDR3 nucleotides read TGTGCCACCAGTGATGGACCGGCGGGGAGCTCCTACAATGAGCAGTTCTTC.

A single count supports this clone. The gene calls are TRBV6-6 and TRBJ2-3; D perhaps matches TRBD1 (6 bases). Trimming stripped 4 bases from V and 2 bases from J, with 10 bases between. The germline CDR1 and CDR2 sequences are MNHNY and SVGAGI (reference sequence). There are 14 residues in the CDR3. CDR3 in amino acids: CASSFRDITDTQYF. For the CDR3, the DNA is TGTGCCAGCAGTTTCCGGGACATCACAGATACGCAGTATTTT.

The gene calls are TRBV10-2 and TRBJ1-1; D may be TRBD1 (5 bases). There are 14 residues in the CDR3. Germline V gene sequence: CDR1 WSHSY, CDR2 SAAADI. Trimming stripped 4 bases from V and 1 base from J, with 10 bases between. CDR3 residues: CASSGSGGNTEAFF. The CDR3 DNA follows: TGCGCCAGCAGTGGTAGCGGGGGGAACACTGAAGCTTTCTTT.

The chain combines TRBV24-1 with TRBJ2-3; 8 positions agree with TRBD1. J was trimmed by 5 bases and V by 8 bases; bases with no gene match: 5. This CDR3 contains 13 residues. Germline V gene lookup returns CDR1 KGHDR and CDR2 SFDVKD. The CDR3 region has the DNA TGTGCCACCAAGGACAGGGCCGGAGATACGCAGTATTTT. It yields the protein CATKDRAGDTQYF.

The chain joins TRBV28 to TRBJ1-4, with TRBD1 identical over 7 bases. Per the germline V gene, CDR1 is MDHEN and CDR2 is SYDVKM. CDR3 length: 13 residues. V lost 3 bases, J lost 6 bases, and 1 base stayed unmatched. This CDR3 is CASSFQGDEKLFF. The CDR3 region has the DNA TGTGCCAGCAGTTTTCAGGGGGATGAAAAACTGTTTTTT.

The chain's CDR3 is CASSISGGGRRGASPLHF. In nucleotides, the CDR3 is TGTGCCAGTAGTATAAGCGGAGGGGGCAGGAGGGGAGCTTCACCCCTCCACTTT. The chain carries TRBV19 and TRBJ1-6, with 7 nucleotides matching TRBD1. Germline assignment: CDR1 LNHDA and CDR2 SQIVND (reference sequence). V lost 2 bases and J lost 9; bases outside the gene matches: 16. The CDR3 is 18 residues long.

The CDR3, as DNA: TGTGCCAGCGCGAGGACAGGGAACTACTATGGCTACACCTTC. Amino acids: CASARTGNYYGYTF. This sequence joins TRBV2 and TRBJ1-2; 8 positions agree with TRBD1. Trimming removed 8 bases from V and 3 bases from J; junction bases left unmatched: 8. Germline V gene lookup returns CDR1 SNHLY and CDR2 FYNNEI. The CDR3 length is 14 residues.

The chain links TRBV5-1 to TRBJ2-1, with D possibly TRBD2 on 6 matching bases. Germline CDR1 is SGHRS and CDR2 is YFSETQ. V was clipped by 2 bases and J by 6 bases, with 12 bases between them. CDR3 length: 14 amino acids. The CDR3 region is CASSLPGDGNEQFF. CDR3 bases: TGCGCCAGCAGCTTACCGGGGGACGGCAATGAGCAGTTCTTC.

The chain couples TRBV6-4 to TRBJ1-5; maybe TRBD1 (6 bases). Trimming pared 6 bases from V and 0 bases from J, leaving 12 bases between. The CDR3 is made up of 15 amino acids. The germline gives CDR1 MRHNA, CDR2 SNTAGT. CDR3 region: CASRGTSYSNQPQHF. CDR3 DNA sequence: TGTGCCAGCAGGGGGACATCCTATAGCAATCAGCCCCAGCATTTT.

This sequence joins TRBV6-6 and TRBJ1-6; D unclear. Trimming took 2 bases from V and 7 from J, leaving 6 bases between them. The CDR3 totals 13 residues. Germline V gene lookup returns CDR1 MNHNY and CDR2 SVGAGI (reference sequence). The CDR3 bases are TGTGCCAGCAGTTACACAGAAAATTCACCCCTCCACTTT. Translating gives CASSYTENSPLHF.

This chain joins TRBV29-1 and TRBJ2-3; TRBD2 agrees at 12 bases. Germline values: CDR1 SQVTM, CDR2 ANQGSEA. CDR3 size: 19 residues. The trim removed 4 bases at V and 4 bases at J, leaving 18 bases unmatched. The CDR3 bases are TGCAGCGTTGCGGGCGATGTCGAAGAGACTAGCGGGGGCGCAGATACGCAGTATTTT. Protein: CSVAGDVEETSGGADTQYF.

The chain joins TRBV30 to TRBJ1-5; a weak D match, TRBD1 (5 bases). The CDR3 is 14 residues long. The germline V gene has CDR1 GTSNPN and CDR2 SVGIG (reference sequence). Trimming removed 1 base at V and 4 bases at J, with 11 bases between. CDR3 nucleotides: TGTGCCTGGAGTGGGGGCGGGGGGAATCAGCCCCAGCATTTT. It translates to CAWSGGGGNQPQHF.

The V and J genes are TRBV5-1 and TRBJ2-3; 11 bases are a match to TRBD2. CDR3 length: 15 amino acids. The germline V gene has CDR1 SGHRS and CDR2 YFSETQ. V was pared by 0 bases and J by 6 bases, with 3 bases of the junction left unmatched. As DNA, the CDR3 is TGCGCCAGCAGCTTGGGGACTAGCGGGTTTGATACGCAGTATTTT. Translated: CASSLGTSGFDTQYF.

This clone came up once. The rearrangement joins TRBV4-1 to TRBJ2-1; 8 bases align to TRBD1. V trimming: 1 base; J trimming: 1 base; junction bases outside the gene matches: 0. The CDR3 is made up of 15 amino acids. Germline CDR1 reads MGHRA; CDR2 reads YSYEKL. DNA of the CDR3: TGCGCCAGCAGCCAAGGGGACAGGTCCTACAATGAGCAGTTCTTC. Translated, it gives CASSQGDRSYNEQFF.

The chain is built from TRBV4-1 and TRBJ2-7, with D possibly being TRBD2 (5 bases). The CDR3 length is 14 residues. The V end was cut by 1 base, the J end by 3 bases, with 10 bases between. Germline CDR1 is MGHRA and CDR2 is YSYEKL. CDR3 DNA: TGCGCCAGCAGCCAAGGGACTGAGCTCTACGAGCAGTACTTC. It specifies CASSQGTELYEQYF.

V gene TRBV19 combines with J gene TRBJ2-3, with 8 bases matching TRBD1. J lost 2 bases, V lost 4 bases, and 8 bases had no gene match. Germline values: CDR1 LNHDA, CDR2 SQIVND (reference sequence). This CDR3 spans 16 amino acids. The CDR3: CASSRTGNGDTDTQYF. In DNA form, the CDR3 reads TGTGCCAGTAGTAGGACAGGGAATGGAGACACAGATACGCAGTATTTT.

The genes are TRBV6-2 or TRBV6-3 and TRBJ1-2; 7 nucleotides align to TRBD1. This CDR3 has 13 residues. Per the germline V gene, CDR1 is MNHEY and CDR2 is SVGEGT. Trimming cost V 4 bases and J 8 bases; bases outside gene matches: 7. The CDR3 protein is CASSSTGTGGYTF. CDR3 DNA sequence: TGTGCCAGCAGTTCGACAGGGACTGGGGGCTACACCTTC.

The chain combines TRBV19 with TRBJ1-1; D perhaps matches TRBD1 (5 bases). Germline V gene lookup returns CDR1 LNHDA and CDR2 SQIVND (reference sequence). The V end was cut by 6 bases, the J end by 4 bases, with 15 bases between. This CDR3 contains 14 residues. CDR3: CASSRTSVATEAFF. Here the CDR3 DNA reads TGTGCCAGTAGCCGGACATCCGTGGCCACTGAAGCTTTCTTT.

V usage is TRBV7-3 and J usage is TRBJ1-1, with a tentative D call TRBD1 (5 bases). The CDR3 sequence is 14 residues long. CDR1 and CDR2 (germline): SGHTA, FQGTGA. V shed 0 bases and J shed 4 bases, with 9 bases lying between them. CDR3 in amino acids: CASSLTGTGTEAFF. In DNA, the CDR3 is TGTGCCAGCAGCTTAACGGGTACAGGCACTGAAGCTTTCTTT. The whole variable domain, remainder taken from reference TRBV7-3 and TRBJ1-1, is GAGVSQTPSNKVTEKGKYVELRCDPISGHTALYWYRQSLGQGPEFLIYFQGTGAADDSGLPNDRFFAVRPEGSVSTLKIQRTERGDSAVYLCASSLTGTGTEAFFGQGTRLTVV.

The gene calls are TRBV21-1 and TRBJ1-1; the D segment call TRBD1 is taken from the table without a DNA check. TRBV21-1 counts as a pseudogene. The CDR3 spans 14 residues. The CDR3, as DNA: TGTGCCAGCAGCCGGGACCAGGGGGACACTGAAGCTTTCTTT. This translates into CASSRDQGDTEAFF.

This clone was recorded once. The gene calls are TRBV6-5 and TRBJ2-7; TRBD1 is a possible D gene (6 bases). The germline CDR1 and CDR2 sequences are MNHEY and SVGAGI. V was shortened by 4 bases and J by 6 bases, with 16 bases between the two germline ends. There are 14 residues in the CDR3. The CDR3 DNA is TGTGCCAGCAGTTCCGGCGGTATACAGGGCGAGCAGTACTTC. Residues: CASSSGGIQGEQYF.

CDR3 protein: CSVESFPTGSRDTEAFF. CDR3 nucleotides: TGCAGCGTTGAGTCGTTCCCCACAGGGAGTCGGGACACTGAAGCTTTCTTT. The chain uses TRBV29-1 and TRBJ1-1; perhaps TRBD1 as D (6 bases). CDR1 and CDR2 from the germline V gene are SQVTM and ANQGSEA. The CDR3 runs to 17 residues. Trimming pared 3 bases from V and 3 bases from J, leaving 23 bases between.

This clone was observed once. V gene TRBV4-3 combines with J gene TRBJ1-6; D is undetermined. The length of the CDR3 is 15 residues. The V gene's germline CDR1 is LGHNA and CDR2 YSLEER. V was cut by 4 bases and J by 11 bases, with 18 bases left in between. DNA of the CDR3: TGCGCCAGCAGCCCACAAATCGGGGAGAATCCACCCCTCCACTTT. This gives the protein CASSPQIGENPPLHF.

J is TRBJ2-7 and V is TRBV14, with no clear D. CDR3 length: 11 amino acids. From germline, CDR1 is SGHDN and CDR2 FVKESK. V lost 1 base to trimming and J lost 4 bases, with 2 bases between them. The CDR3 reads CASSQAYEQYF. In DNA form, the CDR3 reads TGTGCCAGCAGCCAAGCGTACGAGCAGTACTTC.

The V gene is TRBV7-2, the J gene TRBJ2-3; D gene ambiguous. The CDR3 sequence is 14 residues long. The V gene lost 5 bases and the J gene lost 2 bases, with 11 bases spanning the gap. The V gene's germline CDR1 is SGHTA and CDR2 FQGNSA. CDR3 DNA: TGTGCCAGCAGCCCCCGGTTCGCCACAGATACGCAGTATTTT. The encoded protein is CASSPRFATDTQYF.